This TCR beta chain was documented in a study of OX40 agonist ivuxolimab in advanced cancers. Whole-study context: Ivuxolimab, which is an agonistic anti-OX40 (CD134) antibody, was administered to the patients.

TCRdb's table, derived via immunoSEQ multiplex PCR, lists solely in-frame clones and lacks some. The sample holds roughly 63,000 clones, roughly 89% seen once. The CDR3 loop spans 15 amino acids. Germline CDR1 reads SGHVS; CDR2 reads FNYEAQ. The ends were cut back, 2 bases at V and 7 bases at J, with 15 bases in the middle. This clone was detected a few times. Antigen specificity is unknown. Study-level points and caveats: Dosing at 0.1 to 3.0 mg/kg was accompanied by clonal expansion of CD4+ and CD8+ blood T cells by week 6. Partial responders treated at 0.1-3.0 mg/kg exhibited clonal expansion among the lowest measured.

This sequence originates from an adult with an advanced solid tumor such as melanoma, head and neck, liver or kidney cancer. The sample here was CD4+ or CD8+ T cells sorted from blood, taken in a trial of the OX40 agonist ivuxolimab. The chain uses TRBV7-6 and TRBJ1-5; D gene unclear. This chain's CDR3 is CASSLTDAPSQPQHF. The CDR3 bases are TGTGCCAGCAGCTTAACGGACGCCCCAAGCCAGCCCCAGCATTTT.